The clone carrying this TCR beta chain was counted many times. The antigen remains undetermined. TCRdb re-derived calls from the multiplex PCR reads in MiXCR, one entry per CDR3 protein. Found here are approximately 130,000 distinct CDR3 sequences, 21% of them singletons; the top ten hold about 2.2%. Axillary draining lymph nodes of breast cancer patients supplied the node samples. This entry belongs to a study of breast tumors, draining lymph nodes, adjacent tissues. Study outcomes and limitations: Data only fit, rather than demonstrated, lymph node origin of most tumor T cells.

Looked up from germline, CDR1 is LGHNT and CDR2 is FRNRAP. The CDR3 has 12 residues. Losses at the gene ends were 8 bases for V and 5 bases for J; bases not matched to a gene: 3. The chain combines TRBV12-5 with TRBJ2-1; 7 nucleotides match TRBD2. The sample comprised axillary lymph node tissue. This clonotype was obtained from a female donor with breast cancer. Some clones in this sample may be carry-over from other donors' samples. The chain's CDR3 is CASRLADNEQFF. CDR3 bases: TGTGCTAGTCGTCTAGCGGACAATGAGCAGTTCTTC. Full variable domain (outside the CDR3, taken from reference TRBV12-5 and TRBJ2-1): DARVTQTPRHKVTEMGQEVTMRCQPILGHNTVFWYRQTMMQGLELLAYFRNRAPLDDSGMPKDRFSAEMPDATLATLKIQPSEPRDSAVYFCASRLADNEQFFGPGTRLTVL.